This record concerns one TCR beta chain sequence. Its antigen is not identified. Trimming took off 6 bases at V and 0 bases at J, with 12 bases between the two ends. This CDR3 is built from 13 residues. Germline V gene sequence: CDR1 SQVTM, CDR2 ANQGSEA. The data originate from a study of T cells in pancreatic ductal adenocarcinoma. General study findings and limits: This surgical cohort overrepresents the minority presenting with early-stage disease. Blood had more productive templates and roughly 8-fold more unique clonotypes than tumor. Mean clonality was approximately 0.1 in tumors and around 0.068 in blood, not significantly different.

Generated by immunoSEQ multiplex PCR, the TCRdb table keeps only in-frame clones and is missing some. The table shows approximately 97,000 clones, with about 95% occurring only once. The selected patients with pancreatic ductal adenocarcinoma had surgery but no neoadjuvant therapy. This TCR came from a human donor with pancreatic ductal adenocarcinoma. Material: PBMCs. The chain couples TRBV29-1 to TRBJ2-7; D remains unclear. CDR3 DNA sequence: TGCAGCGTGTTGCGGCTTAGCTCCTACGAGCAGTACTTC. Translating gives CSVLRLSSYEQYF.